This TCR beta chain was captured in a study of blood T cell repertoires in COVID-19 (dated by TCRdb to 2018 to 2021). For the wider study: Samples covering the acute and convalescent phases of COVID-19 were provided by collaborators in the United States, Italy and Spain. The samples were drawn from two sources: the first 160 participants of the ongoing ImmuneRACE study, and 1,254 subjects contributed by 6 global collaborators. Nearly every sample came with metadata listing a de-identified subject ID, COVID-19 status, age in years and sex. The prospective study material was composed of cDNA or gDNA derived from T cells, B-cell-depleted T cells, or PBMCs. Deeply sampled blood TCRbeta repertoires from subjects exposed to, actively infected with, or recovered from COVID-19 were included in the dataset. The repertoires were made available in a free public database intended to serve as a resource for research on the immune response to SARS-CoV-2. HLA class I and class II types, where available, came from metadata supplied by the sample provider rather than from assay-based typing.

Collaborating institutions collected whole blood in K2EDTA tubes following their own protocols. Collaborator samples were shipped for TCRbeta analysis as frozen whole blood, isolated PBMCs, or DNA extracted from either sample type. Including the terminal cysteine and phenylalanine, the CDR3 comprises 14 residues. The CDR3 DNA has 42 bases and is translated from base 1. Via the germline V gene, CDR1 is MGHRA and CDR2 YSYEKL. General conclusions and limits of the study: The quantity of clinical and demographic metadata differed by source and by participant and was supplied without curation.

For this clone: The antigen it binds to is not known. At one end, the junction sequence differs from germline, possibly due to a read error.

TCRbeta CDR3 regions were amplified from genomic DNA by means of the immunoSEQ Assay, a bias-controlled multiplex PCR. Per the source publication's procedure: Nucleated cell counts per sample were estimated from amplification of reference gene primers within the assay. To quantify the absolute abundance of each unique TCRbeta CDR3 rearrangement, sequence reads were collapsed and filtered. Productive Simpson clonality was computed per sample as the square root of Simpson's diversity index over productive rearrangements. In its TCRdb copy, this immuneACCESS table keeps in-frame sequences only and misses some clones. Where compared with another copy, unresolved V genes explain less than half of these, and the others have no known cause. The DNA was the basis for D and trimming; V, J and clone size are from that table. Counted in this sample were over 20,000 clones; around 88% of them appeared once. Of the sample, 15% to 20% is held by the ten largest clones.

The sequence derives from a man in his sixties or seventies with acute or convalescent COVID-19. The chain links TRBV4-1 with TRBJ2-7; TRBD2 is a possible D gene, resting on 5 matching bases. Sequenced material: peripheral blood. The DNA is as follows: TGCGCCAGCAGCCAAGTTGGCGCGTCGGAGGTTAAGTTCTTC. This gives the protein CASSQVGASEVKFF.